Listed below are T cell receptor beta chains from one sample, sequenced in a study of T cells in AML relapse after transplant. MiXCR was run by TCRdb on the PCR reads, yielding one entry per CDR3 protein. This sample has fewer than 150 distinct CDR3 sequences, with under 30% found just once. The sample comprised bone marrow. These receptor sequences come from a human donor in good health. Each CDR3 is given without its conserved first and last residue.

SARGTSDGETQY	TRBV20-1	TRBJ2-5
ASSEGRQGGTGELF	TRBV12-3/TRBV12-4	TRBJ2-2
ASSVLGGSQAGELF	TRBV9	TRBJ2-2
SAQNSGTGTYEQY	TRBV20-1	TRBJ2-7
ASSLGTSGSYEQY	TRBV7-2	TRBJ2-7
ASSLEGPGVAF	TRBV7-9	TRBJ1-1
ASSRISGRDGEQY	TRBV11-3	TRBJ2-7
ASSYTETDTQY	TRBV6-2/TRBV6-3	TRBJ2-3
SASGTSGIYEQY	TRBV20-1	TRBJ2-7
ASSSEAGLSGNTIY	TRBV7-9	TRBJ1-3
ASSVLGGSNEQF	TRBV9	TRBJ2-1
DSSFYICSATIAGGMGYNEQF	TRBV7-2	TRBJ2-1
ASSEAPGGAVPTYEQY	TRBV6-1	TRBJ2-7
ASSDSDNNEQF	TRBV6-4	TRBJ2-1
ASSYSRAGSTDTQY	TRBV6-6	TRBJ2-3
ASSSQTVNTEAF	TRBV7-6	TRBJ1-1
ASSYWRAGSRAGELF	TRBV7-2	TRBJ2-2
ASSHGLDSYNEQF	TRBV7-9	TRBJ2-1